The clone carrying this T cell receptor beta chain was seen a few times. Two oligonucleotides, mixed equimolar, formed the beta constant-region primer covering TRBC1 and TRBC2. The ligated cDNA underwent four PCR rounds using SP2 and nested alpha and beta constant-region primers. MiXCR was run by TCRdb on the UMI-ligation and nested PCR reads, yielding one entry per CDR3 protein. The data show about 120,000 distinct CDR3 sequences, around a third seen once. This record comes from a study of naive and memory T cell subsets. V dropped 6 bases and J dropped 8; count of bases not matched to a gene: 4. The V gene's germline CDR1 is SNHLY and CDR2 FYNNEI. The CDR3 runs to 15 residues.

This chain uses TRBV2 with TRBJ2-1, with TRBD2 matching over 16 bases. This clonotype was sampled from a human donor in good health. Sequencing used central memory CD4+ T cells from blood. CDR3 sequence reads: CASRAGLAGGHEQFF. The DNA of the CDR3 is TGTGCCAGCAGAGCGGGACTAGCGGGAGGGCATGAGCAGTTCTTC.